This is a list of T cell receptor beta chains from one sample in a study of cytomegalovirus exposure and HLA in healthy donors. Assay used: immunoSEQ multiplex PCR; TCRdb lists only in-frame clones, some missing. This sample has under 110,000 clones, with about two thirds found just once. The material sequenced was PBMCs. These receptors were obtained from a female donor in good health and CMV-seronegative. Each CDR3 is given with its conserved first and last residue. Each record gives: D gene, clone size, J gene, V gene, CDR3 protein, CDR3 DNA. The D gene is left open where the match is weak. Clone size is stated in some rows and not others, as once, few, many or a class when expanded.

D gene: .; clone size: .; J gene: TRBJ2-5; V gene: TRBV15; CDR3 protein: CATSPPGSFQETQYF; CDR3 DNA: TGTGCCACCAGCCCTCCGGGGAGTTTCCAAGAGACCCAGTACTTC
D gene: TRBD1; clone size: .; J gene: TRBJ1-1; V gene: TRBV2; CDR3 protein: CASSETGITEAFF; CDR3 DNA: TGTGCCAGCAGTGAGACAGGGATCACTGAAGCTTTCTTT
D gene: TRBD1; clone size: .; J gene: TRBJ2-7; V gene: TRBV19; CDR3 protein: CASSDRWTGREQYF; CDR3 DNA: TGTGCCAGTAGTGACCGATGGACAGGGCGCGAGCAGTACTTC
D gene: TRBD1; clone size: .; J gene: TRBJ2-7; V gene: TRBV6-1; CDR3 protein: CASRGGTGREQYF; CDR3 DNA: TGTGCCAGCAGAGGCGGGACAGGGCGAGAGCAGTACTTC
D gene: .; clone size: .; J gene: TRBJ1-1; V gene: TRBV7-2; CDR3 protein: CASSPLLTEAFF; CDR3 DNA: TGTGCCAGCAGCCCCCTACTCACTGAAGCTTTCTTT
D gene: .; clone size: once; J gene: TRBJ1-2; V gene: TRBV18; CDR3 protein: CASSPPNPQGHGYGYTF; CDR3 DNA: TGTGCCAGCTCACCACCTAATCCGCAGGGTCATGGATATGGCTACACCTTC
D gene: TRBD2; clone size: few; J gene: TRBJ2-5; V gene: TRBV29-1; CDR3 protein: CSVDSAGDQETQYF; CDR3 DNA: TGCAGCGTTGATTCAGCGGGAGACCAAGAGACCCAGTACTTC
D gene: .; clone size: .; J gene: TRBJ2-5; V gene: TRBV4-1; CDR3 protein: CASSQVAGAQETQYF; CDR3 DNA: TGCGCCAGCAGCCAAGTGGCGGGCGCTCAAGAGACCCAGTACTTC
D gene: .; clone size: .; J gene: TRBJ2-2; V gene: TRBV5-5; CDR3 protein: CASSPSTNTGELFF; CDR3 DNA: TGTGCCAGCAGCCCTTCGACAAACACCGGGGAGCTGTTTTTT
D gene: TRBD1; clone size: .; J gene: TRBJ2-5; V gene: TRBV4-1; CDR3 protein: CASSSYRGRQTQYF; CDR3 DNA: TGCGCCAGCAGCTCCTACAGGGGTAGACAGACCCAGTACTTC
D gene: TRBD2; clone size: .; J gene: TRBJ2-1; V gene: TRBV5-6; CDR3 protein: CASSFLTSGNEQFF; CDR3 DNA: TGTGCCAGCAGCTTTTTAACTAGCGGGAATGAGCAGTTCTTC
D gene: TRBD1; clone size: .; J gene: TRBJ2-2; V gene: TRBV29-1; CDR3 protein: CSVGVGGNTGELFF; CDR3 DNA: TGCAGCGTTGGGGTAGGGGGCAACACCGGGGAGCTGTTTTTT
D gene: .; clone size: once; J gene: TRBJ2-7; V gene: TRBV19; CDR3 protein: CASSEPGLSYEQYF; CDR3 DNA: TGTGCCAGTAGTGAACCGGGACTCTCTTACGAGCAGTACTTC
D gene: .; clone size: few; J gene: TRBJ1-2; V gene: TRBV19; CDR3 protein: CASGSYGYTF; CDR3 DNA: TGTGCCAGTGGGAGCTATGGCTACACCTTC
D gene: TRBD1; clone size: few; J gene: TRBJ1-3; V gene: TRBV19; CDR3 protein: CASSTMTGLGNTIYF; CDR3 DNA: TGTGCCAGTAGTACCATGACAGGGTTAGGAAACACCATATATTTT
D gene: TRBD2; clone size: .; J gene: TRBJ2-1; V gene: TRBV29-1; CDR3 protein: CSVGNRLAPWNEQFF; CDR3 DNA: TGCAGCGTTGGGAATCGACTAGCTCCTTGGAATGAGCAGTTCTTC
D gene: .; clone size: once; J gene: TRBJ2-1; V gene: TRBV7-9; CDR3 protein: CASSLDTGEDEQFF; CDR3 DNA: TGTGCCAGCAGCTTAGATACAGGGGAGGATGAGCAGTTCTTC
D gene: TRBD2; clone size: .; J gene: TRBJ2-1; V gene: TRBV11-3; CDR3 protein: CASSLEGGLEGNEQFF; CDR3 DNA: TGTGCCAGCAGCTTAGAGGGGGGACTAGAGGGCAATGAGCAGTTCTTC
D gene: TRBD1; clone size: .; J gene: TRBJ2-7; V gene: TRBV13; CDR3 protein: CASSSRTGINEQYF; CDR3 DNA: TGTGCCAGCAGCTCCCGGACAGGGATCAACGAGCAGTACTTC
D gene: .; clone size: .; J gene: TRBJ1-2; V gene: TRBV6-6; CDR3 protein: CASSYSPGDDGYTF; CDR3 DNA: TGTGCCAGCAGTTACTCCCCAGGGGATGATGGCTACACCTTC
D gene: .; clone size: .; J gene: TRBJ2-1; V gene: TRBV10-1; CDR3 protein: CASSESPGDYNEQFF; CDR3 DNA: TGCGCCAGCAGTGAGTCTCCGGGAGATTACAATGAGCAGTTCTTC
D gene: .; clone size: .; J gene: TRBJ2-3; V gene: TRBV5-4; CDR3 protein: CASSPTTQAITDTQYF; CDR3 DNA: TGTGCCAGCAGCCCGACTACCCAGGCAATCACAGATACGCAGTATTTT
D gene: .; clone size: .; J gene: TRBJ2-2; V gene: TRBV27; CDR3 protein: CASSLSQVGELFF; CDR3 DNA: TGTGCCAGCAGTTTATCCCAGGTCGGGGAGCTGTTTTTT
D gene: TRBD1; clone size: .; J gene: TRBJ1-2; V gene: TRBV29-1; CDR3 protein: CSDYRGPGEGYTF; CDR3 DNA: TGCAGCGACTACAGGGGACCTGGTGAAGGCTACACCTTC
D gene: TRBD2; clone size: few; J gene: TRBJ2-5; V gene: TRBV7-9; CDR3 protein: CASSFPPTSGRWIEETQYF; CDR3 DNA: TGTGCCAGCAGCTTCCCACCGACTAGCGGGAGATGGATTGAAGAGACCCAGTACTTC
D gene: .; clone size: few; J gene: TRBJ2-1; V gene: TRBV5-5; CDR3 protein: CASSLVGVDEQFF; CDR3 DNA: TGTGCCAGCAGCCTGGTCGGGGTCGATGAGCAGTTCTTC
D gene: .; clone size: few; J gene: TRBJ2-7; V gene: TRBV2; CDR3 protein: CASSEGGQGTPYEQYF; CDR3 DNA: TGTGCCAGCAGTGAAGGGGGGCAGGGGACCCCCTACGAGCAGTACTTC
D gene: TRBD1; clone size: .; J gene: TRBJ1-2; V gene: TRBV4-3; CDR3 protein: CASSWDRGSYGYTF; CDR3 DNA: TGCGCCAGCAGTTGGGACAGGGGCTCCTATGGCTACACCTTC
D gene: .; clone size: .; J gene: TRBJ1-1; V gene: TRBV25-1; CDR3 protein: CASSLLRGKNTEAFF; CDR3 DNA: TGTGCCAGCAGCCTACTGAGGGGGAAGAACACTGAAGCTTTCTTT
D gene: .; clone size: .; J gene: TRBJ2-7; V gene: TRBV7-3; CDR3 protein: CASSPTLAGMREQYF; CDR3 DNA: TGTGCCAGCAGCCCTACCCTGGCAGGGATGCGTGAGCAGTACTTC
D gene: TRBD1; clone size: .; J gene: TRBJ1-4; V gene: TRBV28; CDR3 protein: CASSLLHLRDRADEKLFF; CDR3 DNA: TGTGCCAGCAGTTTATTACATTTGCGAGACAGGGCGGATGAAAAACTGTTTTTT
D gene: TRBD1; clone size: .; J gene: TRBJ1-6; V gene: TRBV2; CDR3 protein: CASRGTGGSPLHF; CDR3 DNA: TGTGCCAGCAGGGGGACAGGTGGATCACCCCTCCACTTT
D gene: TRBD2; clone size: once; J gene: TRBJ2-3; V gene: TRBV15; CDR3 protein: CATSRVIAGGADTQYF; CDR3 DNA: TGTGCCACCAGCAGAGTCATAGCGGGAGGGGCAGATACGCAGTATTTT
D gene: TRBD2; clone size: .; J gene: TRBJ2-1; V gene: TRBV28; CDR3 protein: CASSPRLATTLSSYNEQFF; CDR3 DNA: TGTGCCAGCAGTCCTCGACTAGCGACGACCTTGAGCTCCTACAATGAGCAGTTCTTC
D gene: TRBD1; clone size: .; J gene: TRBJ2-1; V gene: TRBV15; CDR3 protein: CATSPGQGANEQFF; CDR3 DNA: TGTGCCACCAGCCCGGGACAGGGGGCGAATGAGCAGTTCTTC
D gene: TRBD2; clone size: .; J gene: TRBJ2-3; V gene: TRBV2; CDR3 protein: CASSGTEAGTRTDTQYF; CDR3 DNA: TGTGCCAGCAGTGGTACCGAGGCAGGGACTAGAACAGATACGCAGTATTTT
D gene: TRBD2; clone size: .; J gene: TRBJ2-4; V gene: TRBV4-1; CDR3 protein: CASSQDSLAGEGSLAKNIQYF; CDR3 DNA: TGCGCCAGCAGCCAAGATTCTCTAGCGGGAGAGGGGTCCCTAGCCAAAAACATTCAGTACTTC
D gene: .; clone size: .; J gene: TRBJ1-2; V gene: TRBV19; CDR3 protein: CASSIDRLNYGYTF; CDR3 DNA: TGTGCCAGTAGTATAGACAGGCTGAACTATGGCTACACCTTC
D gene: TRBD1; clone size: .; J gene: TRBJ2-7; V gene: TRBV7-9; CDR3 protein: CASSARDSASYEQYF; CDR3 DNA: TGTGCCAGCAGCGCCCGGGACAGCGCCTCCTACGAGCAGTACTTC
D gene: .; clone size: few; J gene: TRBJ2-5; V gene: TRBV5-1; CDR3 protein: CASSSDWLETQYF; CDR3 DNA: TGCGCCAGCAGCTCGGACTGGCTGGAGACCCAGTACTTC
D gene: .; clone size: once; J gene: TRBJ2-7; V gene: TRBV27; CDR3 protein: CASSQGLFYEQYF; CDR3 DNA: TGTGCCAGCAGTCAGGGGTTATTCTACGAGCAGTACTTC
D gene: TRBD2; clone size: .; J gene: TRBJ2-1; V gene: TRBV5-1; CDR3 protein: CASSLWPDGRAGDEQFF; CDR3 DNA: TGCGCCAGCAGCTTGTGGCCTGACGGGAGGGCCGGGGATGAGCAGTTCTTC
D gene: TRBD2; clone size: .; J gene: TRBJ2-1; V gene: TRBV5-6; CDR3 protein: CASSRRSGGYNEQFF; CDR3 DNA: TGTGCCAGCAGCCGGCGGTCGGGAGGCTACAATGAGCAGTTCTTC
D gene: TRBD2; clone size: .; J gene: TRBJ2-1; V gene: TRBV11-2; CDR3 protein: CASSLSGRGLVEQFF; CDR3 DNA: TGTGCCAGCAGCCTTAGCGGGAGAGGTCTCGTTGAGCAGTTCTTC
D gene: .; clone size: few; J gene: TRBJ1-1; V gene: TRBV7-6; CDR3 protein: CASSLRGTEAFF; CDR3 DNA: TGTGCCAGCAGCTTAAGGGGCACTGAAGCTTTCTTT
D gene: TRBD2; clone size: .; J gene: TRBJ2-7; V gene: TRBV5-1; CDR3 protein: CASSLSPGGYEQYF; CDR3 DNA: TGCGCCAGCAGCTTGTCCCCGGGAGGCTACGAGCAGTACTTC
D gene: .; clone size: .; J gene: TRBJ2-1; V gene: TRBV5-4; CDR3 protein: CASSLVGGRNEQFF; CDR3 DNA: TGTGCCAGCAGCTTGGTGGGGGGTAGGAATGAGCAGTTCTTC
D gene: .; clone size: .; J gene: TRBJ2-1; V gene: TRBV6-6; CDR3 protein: CASSTLDNEQFF; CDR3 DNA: TGTGCCAGCAGCACTCTGGACAATGAGCAGTTCTTC
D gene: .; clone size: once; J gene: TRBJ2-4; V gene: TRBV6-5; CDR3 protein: CASSSLPGNIQYF; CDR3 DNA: TGTGCCAGCAGTTCCCTCCCGGGAAACATTCAGTACTTC
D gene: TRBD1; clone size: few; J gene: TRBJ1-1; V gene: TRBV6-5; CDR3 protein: CASRETGASHTEAFF; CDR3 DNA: TGTGCCAGCAGGGAAACAGGGGCGTCGCATACTGAAGCTTTCTTT
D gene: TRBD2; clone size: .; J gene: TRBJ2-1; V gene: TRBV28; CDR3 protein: CASSSPSGRAGNEQFF; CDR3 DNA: TGTGCCAGCAGTTCACCCAGCGGGAGGGCGGGCAATGAGCAGTTCTTC
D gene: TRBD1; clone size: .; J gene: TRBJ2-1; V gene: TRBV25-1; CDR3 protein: CASSPSTGKGSYNEQFF; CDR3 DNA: TGTGCCAGCAGTCCTTCGACAGGGAAGGGCTCCTACAATGAGCAGTTCTTC
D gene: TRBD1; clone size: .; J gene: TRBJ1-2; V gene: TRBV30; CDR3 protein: CAWSRQGTDGYTF; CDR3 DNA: TGTGCCTGGAGCAGACAGGGGACGGATGGCTACACCTTC
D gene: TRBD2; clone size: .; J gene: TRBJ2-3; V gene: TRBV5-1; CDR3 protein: CASRGAGAGDTQYF; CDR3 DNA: TGCGCCAGCAGGGGAGCGGGAGCGGGAGATACGCAGTATTTT
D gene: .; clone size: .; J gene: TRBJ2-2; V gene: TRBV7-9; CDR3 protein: CASSLVGGYGGELFF; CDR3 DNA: TGTGCCAGCAGCTTAGTCGGGGGTTATGGCGGGGAGCTGTTTTTT